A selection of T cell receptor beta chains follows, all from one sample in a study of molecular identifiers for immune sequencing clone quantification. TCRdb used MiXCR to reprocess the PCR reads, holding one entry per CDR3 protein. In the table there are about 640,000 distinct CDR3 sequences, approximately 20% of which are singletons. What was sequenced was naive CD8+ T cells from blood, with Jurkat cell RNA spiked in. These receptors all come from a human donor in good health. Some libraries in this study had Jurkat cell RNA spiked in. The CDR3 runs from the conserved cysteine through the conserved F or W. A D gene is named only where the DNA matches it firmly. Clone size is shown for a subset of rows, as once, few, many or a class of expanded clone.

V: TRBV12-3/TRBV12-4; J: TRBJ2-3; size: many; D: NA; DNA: TGTGCCAGCAGCCCTCCCGGGGCAGATACGCAGTATTTT; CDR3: CASSPPGADTQYF
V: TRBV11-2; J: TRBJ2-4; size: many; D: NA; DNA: TGTGCCAGCAGCTTCGACGCCGACGGGGGAAACATTCAGTACTTC; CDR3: CASSFDADGGNIQYF
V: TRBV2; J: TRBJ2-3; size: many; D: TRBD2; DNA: TGTGCCAGCAGTGAAGCGGCGGGAGTAGGAACAGATACGCAGTATTTT; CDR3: CASSEAAGVGTDTQYF
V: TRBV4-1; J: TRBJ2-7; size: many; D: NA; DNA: TGCGCCAGCAGCCAAGATGCCGGGGGATACTACTACGAGCAGTACTTC; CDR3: CASSQDAGGYYYEQYF
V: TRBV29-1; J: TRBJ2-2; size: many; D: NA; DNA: TGCAGCGTTGAAGGACTAGGGAACACCGGGGAGCTGTTTTTT; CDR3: CSVEGLGNTGELFF
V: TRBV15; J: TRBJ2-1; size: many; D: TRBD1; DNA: TGTGCCACCAGCAGAGAAGTTGGGGACAGATACAATGAGCAGTTCTTC; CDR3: CATSREVGDRYNEQFF
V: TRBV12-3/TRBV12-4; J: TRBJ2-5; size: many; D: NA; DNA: TGTGCCAGCAGGCCCTCCAGCGGCTTCCAAGAGACCCAGTACTTC; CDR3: CASRPSSGFQETQYF
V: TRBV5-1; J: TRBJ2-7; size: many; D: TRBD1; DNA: TGCGCCAGCAGCTCACCGGGACAGGGGTCCTACGAGCAGTACTTC; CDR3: CASSSPGQGSYEQYF
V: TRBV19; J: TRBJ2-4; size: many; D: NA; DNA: TGTGCCAGTAGTATAGCCTCAGCCAAAAACATTCAGTACTTC; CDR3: CASSIASAKNIQYF
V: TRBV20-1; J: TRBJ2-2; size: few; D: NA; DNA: TGCAGTGCTAGCCCTTATGGCGTCAACACCGGGGAGCTGTTTTTT; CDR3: CSASPYGVNTGELFF
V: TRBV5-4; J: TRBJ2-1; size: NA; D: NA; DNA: TGTGCCAGCAGTCCCACCTTAAGCTCCTACAATGAGCAGTTCTTC; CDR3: CASSPTLSSYNEQFF